This T cell receptor (beta chain) was retrieved from a study of high-grade serous ovarian cancer treatment subgroups. Study context: Mean per sample: approximately 14,000 reads, 7,400 or so unique TCR beta rearrangements.

Study-wide points: Repertoire analysis covered CDR3 alone, not CDR1 or CDR2. Higher neoantigen levels went with greater TCR clonal relatedness. These tumor repertoires lack spatial information from bulk sequencing.

The V gene's germline CDR1 is SGHTA and CDR2 FQGNSA. With 5 bases clipped from V and 4 bases from J, the junction kept 9 bases outside the gene matches. This CDR3 contains 15 residues. As to this clone: Its target is not known.

Method: immunoSEQ multiplex PCR; TCRdb's copy keeps in-frame clones and lacks some. The sample holds roughly 10,000 clones, roughly four fifths seen once. Tumor tissue was taken before any definitive surgery or chemotherapy was given. Material: tumor tissue. The chain employs TRBV7-2 and TRBJ2-7; 9 positions agree with TRBD2. This TCR was sampled from a human donor with high-grade serous ovarian cancer. This chain's CDR3 is CASSRSGSFGYEQYF. CDR3 DNA sequence: TGTGCCAGCAGCCGTAGCGGGAGCTTCGGGTACGAGCAGTACTTC.